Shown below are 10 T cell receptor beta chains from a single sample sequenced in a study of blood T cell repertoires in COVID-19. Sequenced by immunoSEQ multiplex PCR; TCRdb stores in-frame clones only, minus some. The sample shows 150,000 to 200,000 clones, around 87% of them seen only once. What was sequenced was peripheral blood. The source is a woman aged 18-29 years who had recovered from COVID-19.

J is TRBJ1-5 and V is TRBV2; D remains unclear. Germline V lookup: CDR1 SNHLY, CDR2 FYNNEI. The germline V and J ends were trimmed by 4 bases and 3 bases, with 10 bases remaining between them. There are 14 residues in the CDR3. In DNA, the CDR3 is TGTGCCAGCAGTGGTCGCAGAAACAATCAGCCCCAGCATTTT. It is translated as CASSGRRNNQPQHF.

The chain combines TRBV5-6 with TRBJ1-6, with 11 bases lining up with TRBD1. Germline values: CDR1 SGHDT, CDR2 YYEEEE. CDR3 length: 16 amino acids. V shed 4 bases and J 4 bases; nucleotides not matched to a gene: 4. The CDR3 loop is CASSQDRGLYNSPLHF. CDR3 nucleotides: TGTGCCAGCAGCCAGGACAGGGGGCTATATAATTCACCCCTCCACTTT.

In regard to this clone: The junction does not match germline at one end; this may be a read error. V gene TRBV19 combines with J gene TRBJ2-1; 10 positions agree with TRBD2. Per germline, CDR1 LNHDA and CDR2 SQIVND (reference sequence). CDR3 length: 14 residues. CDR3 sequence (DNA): TGTGCCAGTAGTATTACCCTAGCGGGGGCGGCAGGGGTCTTC. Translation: CASSITLAGAAGVF.

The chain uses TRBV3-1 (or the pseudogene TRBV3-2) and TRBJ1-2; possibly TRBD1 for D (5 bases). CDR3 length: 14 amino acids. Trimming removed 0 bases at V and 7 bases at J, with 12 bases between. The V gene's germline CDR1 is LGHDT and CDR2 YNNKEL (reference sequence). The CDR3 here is CASSQEWGDIGYTF. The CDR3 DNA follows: TGTGCCAGCAGCCAAGAGTGGGGGGATATTGGCTACACCTTC.

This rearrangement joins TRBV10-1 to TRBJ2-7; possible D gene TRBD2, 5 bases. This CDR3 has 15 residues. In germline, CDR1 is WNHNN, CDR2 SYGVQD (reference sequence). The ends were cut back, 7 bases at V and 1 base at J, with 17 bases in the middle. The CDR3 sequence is CASIVPFRGSYEQYF. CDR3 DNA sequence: TGCGCCAGCATTGTCCCATTCCGGGGTTCCTACGAGCAGTACTTC.

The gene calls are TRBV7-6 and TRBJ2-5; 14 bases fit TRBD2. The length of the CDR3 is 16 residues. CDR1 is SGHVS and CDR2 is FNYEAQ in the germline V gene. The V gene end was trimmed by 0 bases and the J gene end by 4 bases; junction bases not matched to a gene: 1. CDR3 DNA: TGTGCCAGCAGCTTAGCGGGGACTAGCGGGGGAGAGACCCAGTACTTC. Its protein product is CASSLAGTSGGETQYF.

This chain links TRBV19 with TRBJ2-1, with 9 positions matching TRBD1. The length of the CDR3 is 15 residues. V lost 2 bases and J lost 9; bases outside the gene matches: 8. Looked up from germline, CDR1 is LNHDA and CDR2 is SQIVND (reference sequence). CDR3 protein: CASSIMTGGRGEQFF. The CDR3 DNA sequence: TGTGCCAGTAGTATAATGACAGGGGGTAGGGGTGAGCAGTTCTTC.

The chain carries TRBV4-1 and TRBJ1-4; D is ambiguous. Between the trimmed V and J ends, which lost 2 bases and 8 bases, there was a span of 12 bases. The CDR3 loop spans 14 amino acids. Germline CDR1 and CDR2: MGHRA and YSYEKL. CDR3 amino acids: CASSQLVSGEKLFF. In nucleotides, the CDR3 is TGCGCCAGCAGCCAACTGGTCAGCGGGGAAAAACTGTTTTTT.

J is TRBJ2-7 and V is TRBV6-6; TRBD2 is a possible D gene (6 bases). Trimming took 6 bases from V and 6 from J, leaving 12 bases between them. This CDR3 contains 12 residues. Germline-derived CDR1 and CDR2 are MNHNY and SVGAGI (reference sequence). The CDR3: CASRSGVREQYV. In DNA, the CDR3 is TGTGCCAGCAGATCGGGAGTGCGCGAGCAGTACGTC.

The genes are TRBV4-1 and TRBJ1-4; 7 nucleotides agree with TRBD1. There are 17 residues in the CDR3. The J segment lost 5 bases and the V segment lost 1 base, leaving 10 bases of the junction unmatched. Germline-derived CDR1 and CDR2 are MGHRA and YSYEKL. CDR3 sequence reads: CASSQGHRGHWNEKLFF. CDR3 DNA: TGCGCCAGCAGCCAAGGCCACAGGGGTCATTGGAATGAAAAACTGTTTTTT.